Each of the 21 T cell receptor beta chains below was sequenced from the same sample in a study of T cell changes during pregnancy in multiple sclerosis (dated by TCRdb to the late 2010s). Library preparation was by the immunoSEQ multiplex PCR assay. The table was pulled from immuneACCESS by TCRdb, which kept in-frame rearrangements only. Such tables lose some clones; where checked, under half of the loss comes from unresolved V genes, and the rest has no known cause. This sample comprises tens of thousands of clones, approximately 95% of them detected only once. The top ten clonotypes cover 0.11% to 0.15% of the sample. Specimen: CD4+ T cells from peripheral blood mononuclear cells, collected after pregnancy. Receptors originate from a female donor with multiple sclerosis, enrolled in a pregnancy study.

The chain recombines TRBV6-1 with TRBJ2-1, with a possible D match to TRBD2 (5 bases). Trimming removed 1 base at V and 7 bases at J, with 17 bases between. The CDR3 sequence is 16 residues long. Germline V gene data show CDR1 as MNHNS and CDR2 as SASEGT. CDR3 nucleotides: TGTGCCAGCAGTGAAGGTCCTCCCCCCGGGGTAAATGAGCAGTTCTTC. Encoded protein: CASSEGPPPGVNEQFF.

The count of this clone is one. J is TRBJ2-1 and V is TRBV11-2, with TRBD2 matching 8 bases. The CDR3 extends over 15 amino acids. The V gene's germline CDR1 is SGHAT and CDR2 FQNNGV. Unmatched junction bases numbered 5, after V lost 4 bases and J lost 3 bases. The CDR3 sequence: CASSSGLAIYNEQFF. In DNA, the CDR3 is TGTGCCAGCAGCTCCGGACTAGCCATCTACAATGAGCAGTTCTTC.

The chain couples TRBV19 to TRBJ1-1, with 8 positions matching TRBD1. The CDR3 consists of 12 residues. In germline, CDR1 is LNHDA, CDR2 SQIVND (reference sequence). Germline trimming cut 3 bases from V and 8 bases from J; bases unmatched to any gene: 2. The CDR3 here is CASSMGQVEAFF. The CDR3 DNA follows: TGTGCCAGTAGTATGGGACAGGTAGAAGCTTTCTTT.

V and J are TRBV29-1 and TRBJ2-1, with TRBD2 matching over 9 bases. The CDR3 loop spans 14 amino acids. CDR1 SQVTM and CDR2 ANQGSEA come from the germline V gene. V shed 4 bases and J 8 bases; nucleotides not matched to a gene: 9. This CDR3 reads CSVVSVAGVDEQFF. CDR3 coding DNA: TGCAGCGTTGTTTCGGTAGCGGGGGTCGATGAGCAGTTCTTC.

The chain carries TRBV7-2 and TRBJ2-5, with unresolved D. Trimming took 5 bases from V and 2 from J, leaving 12 bases between them. Germline CDR1 and CDR2: SGHTA and FQGNSA. CDR3 length equals 14 residues. CDR3 in amino acids: CASSKWAVQETQYF. In nucleotides, the CDR3 is TGTGCCAGCAGCAAATGGGCCGTTCAAGAGACCCAGTACTTC. The variable domain in full, with the rest retrieved from reference TRBV7-2 and TRBJ2-5, is GAGVSQSPSNKVTEKGKDVELRCDPISGHTALYWYRQSLGQGLEFLIYFQGNSAPDKSGLPSDRFSAERTGGSVSTLTIQRTQQEDSAVYLCASSKWAVQETQYFGPGTRLLVL.

The rearrangement uses TRBV11-3 and TRBJ2-1; 7 bases fit TRBD1. V trimming: 0 bases; J trimming: 7 bases; junction bases outside the gene matches: 3. Germline V gives CDR1 SGHNT, CDR2 YENEEA. The CDR3 extends over 14 amino acids. DNA for the CDR3: TGTGCCAGCAGCTTAGATGACAGGGAGAATGAGCAGTTCTTC. Protein product: CASSLDDRENEQFF.

This clone has only one observation. J is TRBJ2-1 and V is TRBV11-3; possibly TRBD1 for D (5 bases). This CDR3 has 13 amino acids. From germline, CDR1 is SGHNT and CDR2 YENEEA. Trimming left V 0 bases short and J 7 bases short, with 7 bases between. CDR3 in DNA: TGTGCCAGCAGCTTAGAGGGGCGTAATGAGCAGTTCTTC. Its translation is CASSLEGRNEQFF.

The V call is TRBV5-1, the J call TRBJ2-1; D may be TRBD2 (7 bases). The germline gives CDR1 SGHRS, CDR2 YFSETQ. Trimming took 4 bases from V and 4 from J, leaving 21 bases between them. This CDR3 is 17 amino acids long. CDR3 region: CASSRGGSGFAYNEQFF. CDR3 in DNA: TGCGCCAGCAGCAGGGGGGGATCCGGTTTTGCTTACAATGAGCAGTTCTTC. The whole variable domain, remainder taken from reference TRBV5-1 and TRBJ2-1, is KAGVTQTPRYLIKTRGQQVTLSCSPISGHRSVSWYQQTPGQGLQFLFEYFSETQRNKGNFPGRFSGRQFSNSRSEMNVSTLELGDSALYLCASSRGGSGFAYNEQFFGPGTRLTVL.

This chain connects TRBV6-5 to TRBJ2-1, with 14 bases lining up with TRBD2. Trimming at V came to 5 bases and at J to 9 bases, leaving 3 bases not matched to a gene. This CDR3 has 14 residues. Germline lookup yields CDR1 MNHEY and CDR2 SVGAGI. As DNA, the CDR3 is TGTGCCAGCAGTACAGGGACTAGCGGGAGTGAGCAGTTCTTC. This translates into CASSTGTSGSEQFF.

As concerns this clone: A read error may account for a junction end that differs from germline. The V gene is TRBV7-9, the J gene TRBJ2-1; no clear D gene. The germline CDR1 and CDR2 sequences are SEHNR and FQNEAQ (reference sequence). The CDR3 is made up of 16 amino acids. The CDR3 region is CASSLGQPAVEYSILF. The CDR3, as DNA: TGTGCCAGCAGCTTAGGACAACCAGCCGTAGAGTATTCTATTCTCTTC.

The CDR3 reads CASRLAGEETQYF. The CDR3 DNA reads TGTGCCAGTAGACTAGCGGGAGAGGAGACCCAGTACTTC. The rearrangement joins TRBV19 to TRBJ2-5; 11 positions match TRBD2. The length of the CDR3 is 13 residues. The V gene's germline CDR1 is LNHDA and CDR2 SQIVND (reference sequence). With V trimmed by 6 bases and J by 5 bases, 2 bases remained unmatched.

This chain connects TRBV18 to TRBJ2-5, with 7 bases aligning to TRBD2. Trimming cost V 1 base and J 2 bases; bases outside gene matches: 1. Germline V gene lookup returns CDR1 KGHSH and CDR2 LQKENI. This CDR3 region has 14 residues. CDR3 in DNA: TGTGCCAGCTCACCACGAGCGGGACAAGAGACCCAGTACTTC. Encoded protein: CASSPRAGQETQYF.

The rearrangement links TRBV7-6 to TRBJ2-1; 7 bases are shared with TRBD2. The CDR3 is made up of 16 amino acids. Germline trimming cut 0 bases from V and 4 bases from J; bases unmatched to any gene: 6. Germline CDR1 SGHVS, CDR2 FNYEAQ. Written as DNA, the CDR3 is TGTGCCAGCAGCTTAGCGGTCTGGCGGGGGTACAATGAGCAGTTCTTC. Its translation: CASSLAVWRGYNEQFF.

The sample holds one count of this clone. The CDR3 sequence: CASSSTTPAGINTIYF. For the CDR3, the DNA is TGTGCCAGCAGTTCAACCACGCCAGCAGGGATAAACACCATATATTTT. The rearrangement joins TRBV6-5 to TRBJ1-3; D possibly corresponds to TRBD1 (5 bases). Germline values: CDR1 MNHEY, CDR2 SVGAGI. Trimming pared 4 bases from V and 6 bases from J, leaving 19 bases between. The CDR3 loop spans 16 amino acids.

The chain joins TRBV7-2 to TRBJ2-4, with D possibly matching TRBD2 (6 bases). Germline assignment: CDR1 SGHTA and CDR2 FQGNSA. The CDR3 is made up of 16 amino acids. With 5 bases removed from V and 8 bases from J, the gap between germline ends came to 22 bases. This CDR3 is CASSAETGVVRDIQYF. The CDR3 nucleotides are TGTGCCAGCAGCGCAGAAACGGGGGTCGTTAGGGACATTCAGTACTTC.

The chain recombines TRBV5-1 with TRBJ2-1; 9 bases map to TRBD1. V dropped 1 base and J dropped 7; count of bases not matched to a gene: 9. The CDR3 sequence is 16 residues long. CDR1 and CDR2 (germline): SGHRS, YFSETQ. In DNA form, the CDR3 reads TGCGCCAGCAGCTTGCACCCCCGGACAGGGGTGAATGAGCAGTTCTTC. Its translation: CASSLHPRTGVNEQFF.

The chain recombines TRBV6-4 with TRBJ2-7, with a tentative D call TRBD1 (6 bases). Trimming removed 7 bases from V and 3 bases from J, with 22 bases in between. Looked up from germline, CDR1 is MRHNA and CDR2 is SNTAGT. The CDR3 totals 16 residues. CDR3 residues: CASKKTGLAGCYEQYF. Here the CDR3 DNA reads TGTGCCAGCAAAAAGACAGGTCTGGCTGGATGCTACGAGCAGTACTTC.

V usage is TRBV2 and J usage is TRBJ2-7; no clear D gene. Germline loops: CDR1 SNHLY, CDR2 FYNNEI. The CDR3 length is 15 residues. V lost 2 bases to trimming and J lost 2 bases, with 13 bases between them. CDR3 protein: CASSEIGRSAYEQYF. The CDR3 coding sequence is TGTGCCAGCAGTGAAATCGGTCGGTCCGCCTACGAGCAGTACTTC.

V gene TRBV28 combines with J gene TRBJ1-2; a weak D match, TRBD1 (6 bases). Trimming took off 3 bases at V and 5 bases at J, with 16 bases between the two ends. Germline CDR1 MDHEN, CDR2 SYDVKM. CDR3 size: 15 residues. This CDR3 is CASSLRGLLSYGYTF. The CDR3, as DNA: TGTGCCAGCAGTTTGCGGGGGCTGCTATCTTATGGCTACACCTTC.

The CDR3 coding sequence is TGTGCCAGCAGTTCGGGGGGGACTGGAAACACCATATATTTT. It encodes CASSSGGTGNTIYF. The chain employs TRBV27 and TRBJ1-3, with D possibly being TRBD1 (5 bases). This CDR3 has 14 residues. Germline CDR1 is MNHEY and CDR2 is SMNVEV (reference sequence). V dropped 4 bases and J dropped 2 bases, with 9 bases sitting between them.

The CDR3 DNA reads as TGTGCCACTAGTCCTGCAAATGAGCAGTTCTTC. Protein product: CATSPANEQFF. This chain links TRBV6-6 with TRBJ2-1; the D is unclear. The germline CDR1 and CDR2 sequences are MNHNY and SVGAGI (reference sequence). V lost 10 bases, J lost 7 bases, and 11 bases lay in between. The CDR3 runs 11 residues.